The 16 T cell receptor beta chains below all came from one sample that was sequenced in a study of regulatory T cells in long-lasting Graves disease. Building the TCR beta libraries relied on iRepertoire HTBI primers, and CDR3 regions underwent Arm-PCR. MiXCR, applied by TCRdb to the multiplex PCR reads, yields one record per CDR3 protein. This sample has 350,000 to 550,000 distinct CDR3 sequences, with around 17% found just once. As to time point: newly diagnosed GD, antithyroid drugs for less than 3 months. The TCR library was made from RNA that had been extracted from PBMCs in TRIzol. The sample was also linked to a second study, of T cells in Graves' hyperthyroidism and ophthalmopathy.

The sample was peripheral blood mononuclear cells (PBMCs), taken at new diagnosis, from a patient treated with antithyroid drugs. These receptors were collected from a woman aged 18-29 years with Graves disease.

This clonotype was counted between two and nine times. J is TRBJ2-3 and V is TRBV5-8, with TRBD1 matching over 7 bases. Unmatched junction bases numbered 3, after V lost 2 bases and J lost 3 bases. CDR3 size: 14 residues. The germline gives CDR1 SGHTS, CDR2 YDEGEE. CDR3 DNA: TGTGCCAGCAGCTTTAAGGGGGCGACAGATACGCAGTATTTT. It translates to CASSFKGATDTQYF.

This clonotype was seen at least ten times. The genes are TRBV12-3 or TRBV12-4 and TRBJ1-2; D uncertain. The CDR3 covers 13 residues. V was shortened by 6 bases and J by 3 bases, with 11 bases between the two germline ends. CDR3 in amino acids: CASSYLTDYGYTF. CDR3 nucleotides: TGTGCCAGCAGCTACTTAACCGACTATGGCTACACCTTC.

This rearrangement joins TRBV2 to TRBJ1-5, with no clear D. The V end lost 3 bases, the J end lost 9 bases, and 15 bases lay between the germline ends. Germline V gene sequence: CDR1 SNHLY, CDR2 FYNNEI. The CDR3 has 14 amino acids. The CDR3 DNA is TGTGCCAGCAGTGAGGGAGTCCCCCGGACGCCCCAGCATTTT. As protein: CASSEGVPRTPQHF.

J is TRBJ1-4 and V is TRBV5-1, with 7 positions matching TRBD1. The CDR3 is 14 amino acids. Germline CDR1 is SGHRS and CDR2 is YFSETQ. V trimming: 3 bases; J trimming: 7 bases; junction bases outside the gene matches: 6. CDR3 nucleotide sequence: TGCGCCAGCAGCTCCGGGACAGACACTGAAAAACTGTTTTTT. Translated, it gives CASSSGTDTEKLFF.

Ten or more counts support this clonotype. The chain employs TRBV11-2 and TRBJ2-7, with D tentatively TRBD1 or TRBD2 (5 bases each). Germline V gene sequence: CDR1 SGHAT, CDR2 FQNNGV. The CDR3 runs 13 residues. With 2 bases removed from V and 6 bases from J, the gap between germline ends came to 11 bases. DNA of the CDR3: TGTGCCAGCAGCTTATCTAGGGGACGCGAGCAGTACTTC. Protein sequence: CASSLSRGREQYF. The full variable domain, completed using reference TRBV11-2 and TRBJ2-7, is EAGVAQSPRYKIIEKRQSVAFWCNPISGHATLYWYQQILGQGPKLLIQFQNNGVVDDSQLPKDRFSAERLKGVDSTLKIQPAKLEDSAVYLCASSLSRGREQYFGPGTRLTVT.

A note on this clonotype: A much larger clone is a single base away; this may be a read error. As the CDR3 is not closed by the conserved phenylalanine or tryptophan, this likely results from a read error. The J gene is TRBJ2-1, the V gene TRBV7-2; 9 nucleotides agree with TRBD2. The CDR3 covers 15 residues. Germline values: CDR1 SGHTA, CDR2 FQGNSA. J lost 9 bases, V lost 4 bases, and 10 bases had no gene match. The CDR3 sequence is CASSSVGTSKGEQFV. In nucleotides, the CDR3 is TGTGCCAGCAGCTCGGTTGGGACTAGCAAGGGTGAGCAGTTCGTC.

This clonotype was seen only a few times. The rearrangement links TRBV2 to TRBJ1-6, with TRBD1 matching over 9 bases. Losses at the gene ends were 7 bases for V and 9 bases for J; bases not matched to a gene: 16. The CDR3 is 17 amino acids. The germline gives CDR1 SNHLY, CDR2 FYNNEI. CDR3 amino acids: CASIFALPGQGGSPLHF. Written as DNA, the CDR3 is TGTGCCAGCATTTTTGCCCTCCCGGGACAGGGAGGTTCACCCCTCCACTTT.

This clonotype was counted many times. The chain has TRBV5-5 and TRBJ2-3; D ambiguous. The CDR3 extends over 15 amino acids. The V and J ends lost 2 bases and 2 bases respectively, with 12 bases between them. Germline V gives CDR1 SGHKS, CDR2 YYEKEE (reference sequence). The CDR3 DNA sequence: TGTGCCAGCAGCTTTTCGGTTTCGTACACAGATACGCAGTATTTT. It codes for CASSFSVSYTDTQYF. Variable domain in full (rest from reference TRBV5-5 and TRBJ2-3): DAGVTQSPTHLIKTRGQQVTLRCSPISGHKSVSWYQQVLGQGPQFIFQYYEKEERGRGNFPDRFSARQFPNYSSELNVNALLLGDSALYLCASSFSVSYTDTQYFGPGTRLTVL.

The chain has TRBV6-4 and TRBJ2-2; the match to TRBD2 covers 13 bases. Germline-derived CDR1 and CDR2 are MRHNA and SNTAGT. Germline trimming cut 8 bases from V and 5 bases from J; bases unmatched to any gene: 5. The CDR3 has 15 residues. In DNA form, the CDR3 reads TGTGCCAGCCGGACTAGCGGGAGAAGTACCGGGGAGCTGTTTTTT. Translation gives CASRTSGRSTGELFF.

This clonotype was found many times. The gene calls are TRBV6-1 and TRBJ2-7; D is ambiguous. CDR1 is MNHNS, CDR2 SASEGT, per germline. V was pared by 2 bases and J by 5 bases, with 4 bases between. The length of the CDR3 is 11 residues. The CDR3 is CASSEPHEQYF. The CDR3, as DNA: TGTGCCAGCAGTGAACCTCACGAGCAGTACTTC.

This clonotype was seen only a few times. The chain combines TRBV7-2 with TRBJ2-1; D may be TRBD2 (5 bases). Per germline, CDR1 SGHTA and CDR2 FQGNSA. CDR3 length: 17 residues. Trimming shortened V by 4 bases and J by 0 bases, and 16 bases separated the two germline ends. CDR3 DNA: TGTGCCAGCAGCTCCACGGACTTCCCTCCCTCCTACAATGAGCAGTTCTTC. This translates into CASSSTDFPPSYNEQFF.

The chain recombines TRBV20-1 with TRBJ2-7; TRBD2 matches 7 bases. Germline CDR1 reads DFQATT; CDR2 reads SNEGSKA (reference sequence). CDR3 length equals 13 residues. V was pared by 5 bases and J by 3 bases, with 7 bases of the junction left unmatched. The CDR3 region has the DNA TGCAGTGCTCTTGAGCGGGGCCTCTACGAGCAGTACTTC. Translation gives CSALERGLYEQYF.

J is TRBJ2-1 and V is TRBV11-2; 8 bases are shared with TRBD2. In germline, CDR1 is SGHAT, CDR2 FQNNGV. The CDR3 runs to 12 residues. The J segment lost 12 bases and the V segment lost 8 bases, leaving 9 bases of the junction unmatched. The CDR3 loop reads CASSDGRVRQFF. The CDR3 bases are TGTGCCAGCTCTGACGGGAGGGTTCGGCAGTTCTTC.

Of note for this clonotype: A much larger clone is a single base away; this may be a read error. The V call is TRBV7-3, the J call TRBJ2-1; 8 bases are shared with TRBD1. CDR1 and CDR2 (germline): SGHTA, FQGTGA. This CDR3 comprises 15 residues. The CDR3 spells CASSPTGETYNEQLF. CDR3 in DNA: TGTGCCAGCAGCCCGACAGGGGAAACCTACAATGAGCAGCTCTTC. Filled out from reference TRBV7-3 and TRBJ2-1, the complete variable domain reads GAGVSQTPSNKVTEKGKYVELRCDPISGHTALYWYRQSLGQGPEFLIYFQGTGAADDSGLPNDRFFAVRPEGSVSTLKIQRTERGDSAVYLCASSPTGETYNEQLFGPGTRLTVL.

At least ten counts were recorded for this clonotype. The chain recombines TRBV12-3 or TRBV12-4 with TRBJ2-4; D ambiguous. The CDR3 spans 17 residues. Trimming left V 4 bases short and J 1 base short, with 17 bases between. The CDR3 spells CASSSSMWLGAKNIQYF. The CDR3 DNA reads TGTGCCAGCAGTTCATCAATGTGGCTGGGGGCCAAAAACATTCAGTACTTC.

This clonotype was seen at least ten times. This sequence joins TRBV28 and TRBJ2-1; 9 bases are a match to TRBD2. Germline CDR1 and CDR2: MDHEN and SYDVKM. Unmatched junction bases numbered 19, after V lost 6 bases and J lost 7 bases. The CDR3 is made up of 18 amino acids. CDR3 sequence: CASRTVRGSGSFLNEQFF. For the CDR3, the DNA is TGTGCCAGCAGGACAGTGAGGGGTAGCGGGAGTTTTTTGAATGAGCAGTTCTTC. The full variable domain, in which reference TRBV28 and TRBJ2-1 provide the parts outside the CDR3, is DVKVTQSSRYLVKRTGEKVFLECVQDMDHENMFWYRQDPGLGLRLIYFSYDVKMKEKGDIPEGYSVSREKKERFSLILESASTNQTSMYLCASRTVRGSGSFLNEQFFGPGTRLTVL.